A single sample is the source of the 32 T cell receptor beta chains below, sequenced in a study of shared clonotypes between healthy human individuals. Sequenced by immunoSEQ multiplex PCR; TCRdb stores in-frame clones only, minus some. This sample has around 1,100,000 clones, with 70% to 85% found just once. Sequenced: memory CD4+ T cells from PBMCs. Subset here: CD45RA-negative fraction. The receptors here all came from a man aged 18-30 years in good health. Some clones in this sample may be carry-over from other donors' samples.

This chain uses TRBV7-3 with TRBJ2-1, with 7 nucleotides matching TRBD1. After removal of 3 bases from V and 1 base from J, the junction contained 12 bases not matched to a gene. CDR1 is SGHTA, CDR2 FQGTGA, per germline. This CDR3 has 18 amino acids. The CDR3 nucleotides read TGTGCCAGCAGCTTTCCCCTGGGACAGAGGGCGTCCTACAATGAGCAGTTCTTC. Protein: CASSFPLGQRASYNEQFF.

The chain links TRBV18 to TRBJ1-5; D possibly corresponds to TRBD1 (5 bases). V was pared by 2 bases and J by 7 bases, with 12 bases between. The CDR3 loop spans 14 amino acids. Germline V CDR1 and CDR2: KGHSH, LQKENI. The CDR3 bases are TGTGCCAGCTCACCAATAGGAGGGGACCAGCCCCAGCATTTT. Translating gives CASSPIGGDQPQHF.

As regards this clone: Other DNA variants within this sample encode the same CDR3. This rearrangement joins TRBV11-2 to TRBJ2-7, with a possible D match to TRBD1 (6 bases). V was pared by 5 bases and J by 3 bases, with 8 bases between. The CDR3 extends over 12 amino acids. Germline values: CDR1 SGHAT, CDR2 FQNNGV. CDR3 coding DNA: TGTGCCAGCAGCACACAGGGCTACGAGCAGTACTTC. It codes for CASSTQGYEQYF.

The table lists this clone with a count of one. The chain couples TRBV27 to TRBJ1-6; 9 bases fit TRBD1. Germline V gives CDR1 MNHEY, CDR2 SMNVEV (reference sequence). This CDR3 is built from 15 residues. V trimming: 4 bases; J trimming: 8 bases; junction bases outside the gene matches: 6. The chain's CDR3 is CASSSYRGQDSPLHF. For the CDR3, the DNA is TGTGCCAGCAGTTCCTACAGGGGGCAGGATTCACCCCTCCACTTT.

This clone appeared many times. The chain joins TRBV10-3 to TRBJ1-1, with 10 positions matching TRBD1. V lost 10 bases and J lost 3; bases outside the gene matches: 8. This CDR3 is 14 amino acids long. Germline lookup yields CDR1 ENHRY and CDR2 SYGVKD. The CDR3 loop is CATARDRGDTEAFF. For the CDR3, the DNA is TGTGCCACAGCCAGGGACAGGGGAGACACTGAAGCTTTCTTT.

This clone was observed many times. This chain joins TRBV10-3 and TRBJ1-2, with 9 bases identical to TRBD1. V trimming: 4 bases; J trimming: 6 bases; junction bases outside the gene matches: 15. CDR1 and CDR2 (germline): ENHRY, SYGVKD. CDR3 length: 17 residues. CDR3 nucleotides: TGTGCCATCAGTGCTAGACCGGGACAGGGAGGGGTTCATGGCTACACCTTC. It specifies CAISARPGQGGVHGYTF.

The chain recombines TRBV4-3 with TRBJ1-2; the match to TRBD1 covers 7 bases. Germline values: CDR1 LGHNA, CDR2 YSLEER. CDR3 length equals 13 residues. With 1 base clipped from V and 6 bases from J, the junction kept 2 bases outside the gene matches. CDR3 in amino acids: CASSQAGGDGYTF. The CDR3 region has the DNA TGCGCCAGCAGCCAAGCAGGGGGAGATGGCTACACCTTC.

Here the CDR3 DNA reads TGTGCCAGCAGCTTCGGGGCAGGGGGAAACTATGGCTACACCTTC. Protein sequence: CASSFGAGGNYGYTF. This chain uses TRBV5-7 with TRBJ1-2, with 7 positions matching TRBD1. TRBV5-7 is sorted into the ORF group, with uncertain function. The CDR3 has 15 amino acids. The V segment lost 2 bases and the J segment 2 bases; nucleotides outside the gene matches: 6.

V usage is TRBV29-1 and J usage is TRBJ2-1, with 14 bases that match TRBD2. This CDR3 contains 16 residues. After removal of 0 bases from V and 7 bases from J, the junction contained 5 bases not matched to a gene. The germline gives CDR1 SQVTM, CDR2 ANQGSEA. CDR3 in DNA: TGCAGCGTTGAAGAGTGGGGGACTAGCGGGAGTAATGAGCAGTTCTTC. Its translation is CSVEEWGTSGSNEQFF.

The chain recombines TRBV6-6 with TRBJ2-7; 9 nucleotides match TRBD1. This CDR3 spans 14 amino acids. The germline V gene encodes CDR1 MNHNY and CDR2 SVGAGI (reference sequence). With V trimmed by 5 bases and J by 3 bases, 5 bases remained unmatched. For the CDR3, the DNA is TGTGCCAGCAGTCCGACAGGGGGGCTCTACGAGCAGTACTTC. Protein: CASSPTGGLYEQYF.

The chain recombines TRBV29-1 with TRBJ2-5, with 7 bases matching TRBD2. The CDR3 covers 16 residues. Per the germline V gene, CDR1 is SQVTM and CDR2 is ANQGSEA. The V segment lost 6 bases and the J segment 5 bases; nucleotides outside the gene matches: 18. The CDR3 is CSVVLQARVGGETQYF. DNA of the CDR3: TGCAGCGTCGTCCTACAGGCGAGAGTGGGGGGGGAGACCCAGTACTTC.

A remark on this clone: Only one base separates this from a far larger clonotype, so it likely reflects a read error. The CDR3 carries no conserved terminal phenylalanine or tryptophan, so it likely arises from a read error. The V gene is TRBV9, the J gene TRBJ2-3; a weak D match, TRBD2 (6 bases). Between the trimmed V and J ends, which lost 4 bases and 2 bases, there was a span of 11 bases. Germline assignment: CDR1 SGDLS and CDR2 YYNGEE. This CDR3 is 14 amino acids long. CDR3 nucleotides: TGTGCCAGCAGCCCCCGGACTATCACAGATACGCAGTATCTT. Its protein product is CASSPRTITDTQYL.

Turning to this clone: Other DNA sequences within the sample encode an identical CDR3. V usage is TRBV7-3 and J usage is TRBJ2-1; D call uncertain. The CDR3 contains 13 residues. The V and J ends lost 2 bases and 4 bases respectively, with 6 bases between them. From germline, CDR1 is SGHTA and CDR2 FQGTGA. The CDR3 DNA follows: TGTGCCAGCAGCTTATCCGATTACAATGAGCAGTTCTTC. Translated, it gives CASSLSDYNEQFF.

In regard to this clone: This sample also contains other DNA sequences that code for the same CDR3. The rearrangement joins TRBV7-3 to TRBJ2-1; 15 nucleotides match TRBD2. Germline V gene data show CDR1 as SGHTA and CDR2 as FQGTGA. The CDR3 runs to 16 residues. The V and J ends lost 1 base and 8 bases, in that order; junction bases with no gene match: 3. Here the CDR3 DNA reads TGTGCCAGCAGCTTAAGCGGGACTAGCGGGAGGTATGAGCAGTTCTTC. Its protein is CASSLSGTSGRYEQFF.

The V gene is TRBV18, the J gene TRBJ2-5; weak D call: TRBD1 (6 bases). The CDR3 runs 15 residues. CDR1 is KGHSH and CDR2 is LQKENI in the germline V gene. V shed 6 bases and J shed 3 bases, with 17 bases lying between them. The DNA of the CDR3 is TGTGCCAGCTCCCCCTTGGGGGACACCAAAGAGACCCAGTACTTC. Amino acid sequence: CASSPLGDTKETQYF.

The sample holds a few counts of this clone. The chain couples TRBV7-2 to TRBJ2-4, with D hard to call. V was shortened by 2 bases and J by 9 bases, with 17 bases between the two germline ends. CDR1 and CDR2 (germline): SGHTA, FQGNSA. The CDR3 has 15 residues. The CDR3 DNA reads TGTGCCAGCAGCTTACTCGGGTCCTCGCTGGGCATTCAGTACTTC. Translation: CASSLLGSSLGIQYF.

About this clone itself: Other DNA variants within this sample encode the same CDR3. The V and J genes are TRBV5-1 and TRBJ2-5; D possibly corresponds to TRBD1 (6 bases). Per the germline V gene, CDR1 is SGHRS and CDR2 is YFSETQ. V lost 2 bases and J 4 bases, leaving 12 bases between the germline ends. The CDR3 sequence is 14 residues long. This chain's CDR3 is CASSLQGSGETQYF. The CDR3 region has the DNA TGCGCCAGCAGCTTACAGGGTTCGGGAGAGACCCAGTACTTC.

The table lists this clone with a count of one. The rearrangement links TRBV27 to TRBJ2-7, with D hard to call. Trimming took off 10 bases at V and 1 base at J, with 11 bases between the two ends. Germline-derived CDR1 and CDR2 are MNHEY and SMNVEV (reference sequence). This CDR3 contains 12 residues. The DNA of the CDR3 is TGTGCCACCGCACAAGGATCCTACGAGCAGTACTTC. Translation gives CATAQGSYEQYF.

The rearrangement uses TRBV27 and TRBJ2-7; TRBD1 might be the D (5 bases). CDR1 MNHEY and CDR2 SMNVEV come from the germline V gene (reference sequence). V shed 6 bases and J shed 0 bases, with 12 bases lying between them. CDR3 length: 14 amino acids. CDR3 DNA: TGTGCCAGCAGCCCGACAGCCAGCTCCTACGAGCAGTACTTC. This encodes CASSPTASSYEQYF.

The chain links TRBV7-3 to TRBJ1-1; TRBD1 aligns across 7 bases. The CDR3 runs to 13 residues. V gave up 5 bases and J gave up 6 bases; unmatched junction bases: 6. The germline V gene has CDR1 SGHTA and CDR2 FQGTGA. The CDR3 DNA is TGTGCCAGCAGCCCAGACAGGGCCTCTGAAGCTTTCTTT. Translated, it gives CASSPDRASEAFF.

Ten or more counts support this clone. V is TRBV5-4 and J is TRBJ2-5, with TRBD2 as a possible D gene (6 bases). This CDR3 has 15 amino acids. Germline CDR1 reads SGHNT; CDR2 reads YYREEE (reference sequence). V was cut by 0 bases and J by 5 bases, with 14 bases left in between. CDR3 region: CASSLGMREDETQYF. Here the CDR3 DNA reads TGTGCCAGCAGCTTGGGCATGAGGGAGGATGAGACCCAGTACTTC.

This chain links TRBV10-3 with TRBJ2-7; 10 nucleotides match TRBD1. Germline trimming cut 2 bases from V and 3 bases from J; bases unmatched to any gene: 4. CDR3 length: 15 residues. CDR1 is ENHRY, CDR2 SYGVKD, per germline. CDR3 bases: TGTGCCATCAGTGAGGACAGGGGGCTCGGCTACGAGCAGTACTTC. Amino acid sequence: CAISEDRGLGYEQYF.

This clone was picked up one time. J is TRBJ2-1 and V is TRBV5-1, with 13 nucleotides matching TRBD2. The germline V gene encodes CDR1 SGHRS and CDR2 YFSETQ. The CDR3 runs 16 residues. The junction had 7 bases not matched to a gene; V was cut back by 4 bases and J by 6 bases. The CDR3 here is CASSDGTSGKVNEQFF. The CDR3 DNA sequence: TGCGCCAGCAGCGACGGGACTAGCGGGAAAGTCAATGAGCAGTTCTTC.

The chain has TRBV5-4 and TRBJ2-1, with 8 bases aligning to TRBD1. J lost 6 bases, V lost 4 bases, and 15 bases had no gene match. The CDR3 is 17 amino acids. Germline V gene sequence: CDR1 SGHNT, CDR2 YYREEE (reference sequence). In DNA form, the CDR3 reads TGTGCCAGCAGCCCTGGAGCAGGGGGCGCCCGTGGCAATGAGCAGTTCTTC. It encodes CASSPGAGGARGNEQFF.

Worth noting for this clone: Other DNA sequences within the sample encode an identical CDR3. J is TRBJ2-5 and V is TRBV27, with D hard to call. Matching the DNA end better, TRBJ2-7 makes the J call doubtful. Germline V lookup: CDR1 MNHEY, CDR2 SMNVEV (reference sequence). This CDR3 is built from 11 residues. The CDR3, as DNA: TGTGCCAGCAGTTCGGGCTACGAGCAGTACTTC. The encoded protein is CASSSGYEQYF.

This chain links TRBV5-6 with TRBJ2-3; D uncertain. From germline, CDR1 is SGHDT and CDR2 YYEEEE. The V and J ends lost 4 bases and 0 bases respectively, with 9 bases between them. The length of the CDR3 is 14 residues. The CDR3 here is CASSAATSTDTQYF. For the CDR3, the DNA is TGTGCCAGCAGCGCGGCTACTAGCACAGATACGCAGTATTTT.

This chain connects TRBV28 to TRBJ2-2, with D possibly being TRBD2 (6 bases). V was pared by 5 bases and J by 1 base, with 20 bases between. Germline V gives CDR1 MDHEN, CDR2 SYDVKM. The CDR3 consists of 18 residues. CDR3 residues: CASSPYRLGGRNTGELFF. The CDR3 DNA follows: TGTGCCAGCAGTCCCTACCGTTTGGGGGGTCGGAACACCGGGGAGCTGTTTTTT.

The J gene is TRBJ2-3, the V gene TRBV5-4, with D perhaps matching TRBD1 (5 bases). Germline assignment: CDR1 SGHNT and CDR2 YYREEE (reference sequence). The CDR3 has 15 amino acids. With 0 bases removed from V and 5 bases from J, the gap between germline ends came to 13 bases. Here the CDR3 DNA reads TGTGCCAGCAGCTTGGCAGGGCGCTCTGGAGATACGCAGTATTTT. Protein product: CASSLAGRSGDTQYF.

For this clone: The same CDR3 is also encoded by other DNA sequences in this sample. The V and J genes are TRBV18 and TRBJ1-1, with unresolved D. Germline V gives CDR1 KGHSH, CDR2 LQKENI. CDR3 length: 14 residues. The V end was cut by 2 bases, the J end by 1 base, with 8 bases between. The CDR3 sequence: CASSPSGRNTEAFF. The CDR3 region has the DNA TGTGCCAGCTCACCATCTGGCAGGAACACTGAAGCTTTCTTT. The complete variable domain, with remaining parts taken from reference TRBV18 and TRBJ1-1, reads NAGVMQNPRHLVRRRGQEARLRCSPMKGHSHVYWYRQLPEEGLKFMVYLQKENIIDESGMPKERFSAEFPKEGPSILRIQQVVRGDSAAYFCASSPSGRNTEAFFGQGTRLTVV.

The CDR3 loop is CASGPRTYFALFF. For the CDR3, the DNA is TGTGCCAGTGGCCCGCGGACATATTTCGCACTGTTTTTT. The chain links TRBV19 to TRBJ1-4, with a weak D call TRBD1 (5 bases). CDR1 LNHDA and CDR2 SQIVND come from the germline V gene (reference sequence). V lost 8 bases and J lost 13, with 20 bases in between. CDR3 length: 13 amino acids.

This clone was seen a few times. This rearrangement joins TRBV10-3 to TRBJ1-2; TRBD1 is a possible D gene (6 bases). The V gene lost 2 bases and the J gene lost 4 bases, with 11 bases spanning the gap. CDR1 ENHRY and CDR2 SYGVKD come from the germline V gene. The CDR3 covers 14 residues. The CDR3 region is CAISEAQGPYGYTF. The DNA of the CDR3 is TGTGCCATCAGTGAGGCACAGGGACCCTATGGCTACACCTTC.

Written as DNA, the CDR3 is TGTGCCAGCAGCCCAGGGGGCGCCGAGACCCAGTACTTC. The encoded protein is CASSPGGAETQYF. J is TRBJ2-5 and V is TRBV7-3; 8 bases fit TRBD1. Germline trimming cut 5 bases from V and 5 bases from J; bases unmatched to any gene: 4. Germline CDR1 is SGHTA and CDR2 is FQGTGA. The CDR3 runs 13 residues.